The 25 T cell receptor beta chains in this list originate from one sample, sequenced in a study of blood T cell repertoires in COVID-19. Sequencing was performed with immunoSEQ multiplex PCR; in TCRdb, only in-frame clones are kept and a portion is missing. This table holds about 250,000 clones, around 89% found once. Sample: peripheral blood. The receptor source for this set is a woman aged 25 to 45 with COVID-19, enrolled during active disease.

The genes are TRBV6-1 and TRBJ1-6; D may be TRBD1 (5 bases). The CDR3 extends over 16 amino acids. Trimming cost V 1 base and J 2 bases, with 9 bases left between them. Per the germline V gene, CDR1 is MNHNS and CDR2 is SASEGT. CDR3 amino acids: CASSEVGGTYNSPLHF. The CDR3, as DNA: TGTGCCAGCAGTGAAGTGGGGGGTACCTATAATTCACCCCTCCACTTT.

The J gene is TRBJ2-7, the V gene TRBV7-2; no reliable D call. V was cut by 4 bases and J by 3 bases, with 13 bases left in between. This CDR3 region has 14 residues. Germline lookup yields CDR1 SGHTA and CDR2 FQGNSA. CDR3 nucleotides: TGTGCCAGCAGCTCCAGTCCAGGAATCTACGAGCAGTACTTC. Amino acid sequence: CASSSSPGIYEQYF.

This clone was detected many times. The V gene is TRBV6-4, the J gene TRBJ1-5, with D perhaps TRBD1 (6 bases). Germline values: CDR1 MRHNA, CDR2 SNTAGT. Trimming pared 3 bases from V and 3 bases from J, leaving 9 bases between. The CDR3 consists of 14 residues. CDR3 protein: CASSEGGANQPQHF. CDR3 coding DNA: TGTGCCAGCAGTGAGGGGGGGGCCAATCAGCCCCAGCATTTT.

The V gene is TRBV10-3, the J gene TRBJ2-1, with 9 bases aligning to TRBD1. Germline V gene lookup returns CDR1 ENHRY and CDR2 SYGVKD. The CDR3 is made up of 16 amino acids. Trimming took 1 base from V and 5 from J; bases not matched to a gene: 6. For the CDR3, the DNA is TGTGCCATCAGTGAGTACCGGGACAGGGCGAACAATGAGCAGTTCTTC. Protein sequence: CAISEYRDRANNEQFF.

This clone was counted a few times. The J gene is TRBJ1-2, the V gene TRBV4-2; D perhaps matches TRBD1 (5 bases). Between the trimmed V and J ends, which lost 0 bases and 1 base, there was a span of 15 bases. In germline, CDR1 is LGHNA, CDR2 YNFKEQ. CDR3 size: 17 residues. DNA of the CDR3: TGTGCCAGCAGCCAAGAGGCTTACGGGGGAGGTAACTATGGCTACACCTTC. It codes for CASSQEAYGGGNYGYTF.

The chain joins TRBV10-1 to TRBJ2-1; perhaps TRBD2 as D (6 bases). This CDR3 spans 14 amino acids. From germline, CDR1 is WNHNN and CDR2 SYGVQD (reference sequence). The V end was cut by 4 bases, the J end by 4 bases, with 11 bases between. DNA of the CDR3: TGCGCCAGCAGTGCGGGACTTGCATACAATGAGCAGTTCTTC. Protein sequence: CASSAGLAYNEQFF.

V usage is TRBV6-6 and J usage is TRBJ1-1; D is possibly TRBD1 (5 bases). Per germline, CDR1 MNHNY and CDR2 SVGAGI (reference sequence). The CDR3 extends over 11 amino acids. Deletions cut 6 bases from V and 9 bases from J, with 11 bases between. The CDR3 here is CASRTGLQAFF. The CDR3 nucleotides read TGTGCCAGCAGAACGGGACTGCAAGCTTTCTTT.

This chain connects TRBV5-1 to TRBJ2-3; no firm D call. With 4 bases removed from V and 1 base from J, the gap between germline ends came to 4 bases. Germline-derived CDR1 and CDR2 are SGHRS and YFSETQ. This CDR3 is 12 amino acids long. The CDR3 reads CASSPGTDTQYF. The CDR3 DNA follows: TGCGCCAGCAGCCCCGGCACAGATACGCAGTATTTT.

V and J are TRBV10-3 and TRBJ1-5, with D maybe TRBD1 (5 bases). This CDR3 has 13 residues. V lost 9 bases and J lost 4, with 13 bases in between. CDR1 is ENHRY and CDR2 is SYGVKD in the germline V gene. The CDR3 region is CAIQGGVNQPQHF. In DNA form, the CDR3 reads TGTGCCATTCAGGGTGGGGTAAATCAGCCCCAGCATTTT.

The chain uses TRBV28 and TRBJ2-5; 7 bases are shared with TRBD1. V shed 6 bases, J shed 5 bases, and the junction held 9 bases outside the gene matches. Per the germline V gene, CDR1 is MDHEN and CDR2 is SYDVKM. The CDR3 sequence is 14 residues long. The DNA for the CDR3 is TGTGCCAGCAGCCGGACAGGTCCCGGGGAGACCCAGTACTTC. The encoded protein is CASSRTGPGETQYF.

The chain is built from TRBV27 and TRBJ2-1; unclear D gene. V was cut by 6 bases and J by 3 bases, with 9 bases left in between. The germline gives CDR1 MNHEY, CDR2 SMNVEV (reference sequence). The CDR3 consists of 13 residues. The CDR3 DNA reads TGTGCCAGCAGGACTCTTGGCTACAATGAGCAGTTCTTC. This translates into CASRTLGYNEQFF.

The chain has TRBV19 and TRBJ1-3; TRBD1 matches 9 bases. The V gene end was trimmed by 5 bases and the J gene end by 3 bases; junction bases not matched to a gene: 17. This CDR3 spans 19 amino acids. Germline CDR1 reads LNHDA; CDR2 reads SQIVND (reference sequence). The CDR3 sequence: CASSSRTGASSGGGNTIYF. Written as DNA, the CDR3 is TGTGCCAGTAGTTCTCGGACAGGGGCAAGCTCTGGAGGTGGAAACACCATATATTTT.

This clone was counted once. The chain uses TRBV7-9 and TRBJ2-4; 11 positions agree with TRBD1. This CDR3 has 15 residues. Trimming cost V 8 bases and J 2 bases; bases outside gene matches: 5. From germline, CDR1 is SEHNR and CDR2 FQNEAQ (reference sequence). The CDR3 sequence is CASGRTGGPKNIQYF. CDR3 DNA: TGTGCCAGCGGGCGGACAGGGGGCCCCAAAAACATTCAGTACTTC. The full variable domain, its missing parts supplied by reference TRBV7-9 and TRBJ2-4, is DTGVSQNPRHKITKRGQNVTFRCDPISEHNRLYWYRQTLGQGPEFLTYFQNEAQLEKSRLLSDRFSAERPKGSFSTLEIQRTEQGDSAMYLCASGRTGGPKNIQYFGAGTRLSVL.

This clone was recorded a few times. CDR3 DNA: TGTGCCAGCTCACCGAGACAGGGGGTTGATGAGCAGTTCTTC. It translates to CASSPRQGVDEQFF. The V call is TRBV18, the J call TRBJ2-1; 9 nucleotides align to TRBD1. From germline, CDR1 is KGHSH and CDR2 LQKENI. V trimming: 3 bases; J trimming: 8 bases; junction bases outside the gene matches: 5. The CDR3 spans 14 residues.

This clone was found once. The chain joins TRBV4-2 to TRBJ1-4, with a weak D call TRBD1 (5 bases). The V and J ends lost 4 bases and 6 bases respectively, with 18 bases between them. The CDR3 runs 16 residues. CDR1 and CDR2 (germline): LGHNA, YNFKEQ. The DNA for the CDR3 is TGTGCCAGCAGCCTAACCGGGGCCCGCGGGGATGAAAAACTGTTTTTT. It translates to CASSLTGARGDEKLFF.

This clone showed up just once. The chain employs TRBV7-8 and TRBJ2-2; 8 positions agree with TRBD1. The CDR3 length is 17 residues. Germline V gene lookup returns CDR1 SGHVS and CDR2 FQNEAQ. After removal of 1 base from V and 0 bases from J, the junction contained 4 bases not matched to a gene. The CDR3 here is CASSLDEQGANTGELFF. The CDR3 DNA reads TGTGCCAGCAGCTTAGATGAACAGGGGGCGAACACCGGGGAGCTGTTTTTT.

V usage is TRBV7-6 and J usage is TRBJ1-6; 7 nucleotides match TRBD1. The CDR3 loop spans 17 amino acids. The germline CDR1 and CDR2 sequences are SGHVS and FNYEAQ. V lost 5 bases and J lost 1; bases outside the gene matches: 8. CDR3: CASSVQGGRSYNSPLHF. CDR3 coding DNA: TGTGCCAGCAGCGTCCAAGGGGGCCGGTCCTATAATTCACCCCTCCACTTT. The full variable domain, rest sourced from reference TRBV7-6 and TRBJ1-6, is GAGVSQSPRYKVTKRGQDVALRCDPISGHVSLYWYRQALGQGPEFLTYFNYEAQQDKSGLPNDRFSAERPEGSISTLTIQRTEQRDSAMYRCASSVQGGRSYNSPLHFGNGTRLTVT.

This clone was seen once. J is TRBJ2-2 and V is TRBV4-1; TRBD2 matches at 7 bases. Germline V lookup: CDR1 MGHRA, CDR2 YSYEKL. The V gene end was trimmed by 0 bases and the J gene end by 6 bases; junction bases not matched to a gene: 4. The CDR3 loop spans 15 amino acids. CDR3 protein: CASSQDRLAAGELFF. In DNA, the CDR3 is TGCGCCAGCAGCCAAGACAGACTAGCAGCCGGGGAGCTGTTTTTT.

This clone was found once. The V gene is TRBV28, the J gene TRBJ2-3; unclear D gene. The CDR3 contains 14 residues. Germline V gene lookup returns CDR1 MDHEN and CDR2 SYDVKM. Trimming took 3 bases from V and 6 from J, leaving 13 bases between them. The CDR3 nucleotides read TGTGCCAGCAGTTTTGCTAACTCTCCCGATACGCAGTATTTT. Translating it yields CASSFANSPDTQYF.

This rearrangement joins TRBV6-5 to TRBJ1-4; D might be TRBD1 (5 bases). The CDR3 has 13 amino acids. V was clipped by 4 bases and J by 6 bases, with 9 bases between them. The germline V gene encodes CDR1 MNHEY and CDR2 SVGAGI. This CDR3 reads CASSFRVDEKLFF. Written as DNA, the CDR3 is TGTGCCAGCAGTTTCAGGGTAGATGAAAAACTGTTTTTT.

This clone was counted between two and nine times. CDR3 sequence: CASRGGAGTEAFF. CDR3 coding DNA: TGTGCCAGCAGAGGGGGTGCGGGCACTGAAGCTTTCTTT. V gene TRBV7-9 combines with J gene TRBJ1-1, with D maybe TRBD1 (6 bases). V lost 6 bases and J lost 4, with 12 bases in between. Germline CDR1 SEHNR, CDR2 FQNEAQ (reference sequence). The CDR3 has 13 amino acids.

V and J are TRBV6-2 or TRBV6-3 and TRBJ2-7, with 10 bases fitting TRBD1. In germline, CDR1 is MNHEY, CDR2 SVGEGT. The J segment lost 4 bases and the V segment lost 5 bases, leaving 5 bases of the junction unmatched. There are 14 residues in the CDR3. In DNA form, the CDR3 reads TGTGCCAGCAGTATCGGACAGGGGGGATACGAGCAGTACGTC. This translates into CASSIGQGGYEQYV.

The chain joins TRBV28 to TRBJ2-3, with 8 bases fitting TRBD1. CDR3 length: 15 amino acids. From germline, CDR1 is MDHEN and CDR2 SYDVKM. J gave up 0 bases and V 6 bases, and 5 bases lay outside the gene matches. The CDR3 region is CASRTGQGSTDTQYF. In DNA, the CDR3 is TGTGCCAGCAGGACAGGACAGGGAAGCACAGATACGCAGTATTTT.

The chain joins TRBV19 to TRBJ1-5, with TRBD1 as a possible D gene (6 bases). V was pared by 1 base and J by 6 bases, with 22 bases between. The CDR3 is made up of 18 amino acids. CDR1 is LNHDA and CDR2 is SQIVND in the germline V gene (reference sequence). The CDR3 spells CASSIAIRDIWDAQPQHF. Written as DNA, the CDR3 is TGTGCCAGTAGTATAGCCATCCGGGACATCTGGGACGCTCAGCCCCAGCATTTT.

The rearrangement uses TRBV15 and TRBJ2-3; D is ambiguous. This CDR3 has 14 amino acids. V dropped 0 bases and J dropped 4 bases, with 8 bases sitting between them. The germline V gene encodes CDR1 LNHNV and CDR2 YYDKDF (reference sequence). CDR3 sequence: CATSRDQTADTQYF. The CDR3 nucleotides are TGTGCCACCAGCAGAGATCAAACGGCAGATACGCAGTATTTT.